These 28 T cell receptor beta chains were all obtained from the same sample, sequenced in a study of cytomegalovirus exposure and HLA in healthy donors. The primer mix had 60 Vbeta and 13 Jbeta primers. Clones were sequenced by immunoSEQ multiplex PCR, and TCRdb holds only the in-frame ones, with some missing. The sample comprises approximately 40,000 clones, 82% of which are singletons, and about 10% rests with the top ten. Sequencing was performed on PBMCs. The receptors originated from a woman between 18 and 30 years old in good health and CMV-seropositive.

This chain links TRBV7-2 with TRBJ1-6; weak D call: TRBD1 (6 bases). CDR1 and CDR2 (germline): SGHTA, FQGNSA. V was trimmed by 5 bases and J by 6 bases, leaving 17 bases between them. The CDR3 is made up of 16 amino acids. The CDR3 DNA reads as TGTGCCAGCAGCCCCCAGGCAGGGGTAGTTAATTCACCCCTCCACTTT. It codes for CASSPQAGVVNSPLHF.

The CDR3 nucleotides read TGTGCTAGTGGTTTGGGCCAGACGACACGCACAGATACGCAGTATTTT. This codes for CASGLGQTTRTDTQYF. The rearrangement uses TRBV12-5 and TRBJ2-3; D remains ambiguous. Trimming pared 1 base from V and 1 base from J, leaving 12 bases between. The germline CDR1 and CDR2 sequences are LGHNT and FRNRAP. CDR3 length equals 16 residues.

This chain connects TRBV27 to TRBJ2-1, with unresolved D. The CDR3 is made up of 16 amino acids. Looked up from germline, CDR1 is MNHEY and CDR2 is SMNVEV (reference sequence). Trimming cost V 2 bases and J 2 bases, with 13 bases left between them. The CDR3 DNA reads TGTGCCAGCAGTTTAAGACTCCCCTCGACCTACAATGAGCAGTTCTTC. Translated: CASSLRLPSTYNEQFF.

The CDR3 is CASSVDKRTGGGGYTF. CDR3 sequence (DNA): TGTGCCAGCAGCGTAGATAAAAGGACAGGGGGAGGTGGCTACACCTTC. The genes are TRBV9 and TRBJ1-2; 10 bases match TRBD1. This CDR3 contains 16 residues. Germline loops: CDR1 SGDLS, CDR2 YYNGEE. With V trimmed by 0 bases and J by 7 bases, 9 bases remained unmatched.

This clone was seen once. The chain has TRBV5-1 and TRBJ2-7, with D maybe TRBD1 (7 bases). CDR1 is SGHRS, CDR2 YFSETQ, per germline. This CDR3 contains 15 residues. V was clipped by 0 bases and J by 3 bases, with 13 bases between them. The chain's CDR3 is CASSLGQGGFYEQYF. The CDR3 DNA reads TGCGCCAGCAGCTTGGGACAGGGAGGTTTCTACGAGCAGTACTTC. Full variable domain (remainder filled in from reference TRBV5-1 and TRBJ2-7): KAGVTQTPRYLIKTRGQQVTLSCSPISGHRSVSWYQQTPGQGLQFLFEYFSETQRNKGNFPGRFSGRQFSNSRSEMNVSTLELGDSALYLCASSLGQGGFYEQYFGPGTRLTVT.

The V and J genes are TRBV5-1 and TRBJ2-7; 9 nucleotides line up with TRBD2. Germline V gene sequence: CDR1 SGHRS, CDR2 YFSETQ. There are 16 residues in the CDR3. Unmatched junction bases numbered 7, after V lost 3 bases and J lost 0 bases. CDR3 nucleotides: TGCGCCAGCAGCTGGCCTAGCGGGGAGAGCTCCTACGAGCAGTACTTC. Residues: CASSWPSGESSYEQYF. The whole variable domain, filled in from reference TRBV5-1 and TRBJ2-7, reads KAGVTQTPRYLIKTRGQQVTLSCSPISGHRSVSWYQQTPGQGLQFLFEYFSETQRNKGNFPGRFSGRQFSNSRSEMNVSTLELGDSALYLCASSWPSGESSYEQYFGPGTRLTVT.

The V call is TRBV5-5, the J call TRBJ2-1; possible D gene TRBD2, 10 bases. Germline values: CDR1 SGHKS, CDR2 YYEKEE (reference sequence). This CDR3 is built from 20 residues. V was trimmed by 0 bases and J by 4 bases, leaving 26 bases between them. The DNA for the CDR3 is TGTGCCAGCAGCTTGGGGACAGGGGAGGTAGGACTAGCGGCTTACAATGAGCAGTTCTTC. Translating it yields CASSLGTGEVGLAAYNEQFF.

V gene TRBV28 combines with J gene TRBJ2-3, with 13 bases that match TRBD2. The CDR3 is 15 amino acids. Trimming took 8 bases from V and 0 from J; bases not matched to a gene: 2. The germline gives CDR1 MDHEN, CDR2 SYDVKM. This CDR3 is CASRGLAGSTDTQYF. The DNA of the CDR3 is TGTGCCAGCCGGGGACTAGCGGGAAGCACAGATACGCAGTATTTT.

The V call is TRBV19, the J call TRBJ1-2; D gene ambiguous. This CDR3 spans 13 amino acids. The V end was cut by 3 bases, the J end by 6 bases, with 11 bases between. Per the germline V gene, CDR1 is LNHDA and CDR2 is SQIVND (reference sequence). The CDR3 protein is CASSIATHDGYTF. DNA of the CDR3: TGTGCCAGTAGTATTGCCACTCACGATGGCTACACCTTC.

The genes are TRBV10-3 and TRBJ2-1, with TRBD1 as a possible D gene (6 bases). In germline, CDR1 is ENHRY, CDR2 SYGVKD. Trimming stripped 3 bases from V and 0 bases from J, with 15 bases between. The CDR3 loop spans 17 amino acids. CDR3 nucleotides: TGTGCCATCAGTGACTCCACAGGGCAGAGCTCCTACAATGAGCAGTTCTTC. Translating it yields CAISDSTGQSSYNEQFF.

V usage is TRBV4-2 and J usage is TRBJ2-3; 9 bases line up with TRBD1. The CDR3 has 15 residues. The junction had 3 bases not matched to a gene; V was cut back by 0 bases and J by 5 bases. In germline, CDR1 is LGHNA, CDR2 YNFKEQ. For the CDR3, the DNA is TGTGCCAGCAGCCAAGATGACAGGGGGGTAGATACGCAGTATTTT. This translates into CASSQDDRGVDTQYF.

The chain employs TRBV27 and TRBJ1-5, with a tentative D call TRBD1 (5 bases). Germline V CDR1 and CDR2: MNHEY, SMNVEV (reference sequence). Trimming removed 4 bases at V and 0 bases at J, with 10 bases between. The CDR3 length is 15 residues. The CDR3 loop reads CASSSVTDSNQPQHF. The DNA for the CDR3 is TGTGCCAGCAGTTCCGTGACAGATAGCAATCAGCCCCAGCATTTT.

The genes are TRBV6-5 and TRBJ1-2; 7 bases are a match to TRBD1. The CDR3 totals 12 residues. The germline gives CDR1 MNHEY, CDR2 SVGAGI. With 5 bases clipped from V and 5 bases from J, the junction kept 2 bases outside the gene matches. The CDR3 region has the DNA TGTGCCAGCAGTCAGACAGGGTATGGCTACACCTTC. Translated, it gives CASSQTGYGYTF.

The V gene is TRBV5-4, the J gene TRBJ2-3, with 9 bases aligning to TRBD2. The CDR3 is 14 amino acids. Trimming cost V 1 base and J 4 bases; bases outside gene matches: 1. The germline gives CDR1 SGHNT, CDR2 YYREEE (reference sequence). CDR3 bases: TGTGCCAGCAGCTTGAGGACTAGCGCAGATACGCAGTATTTT. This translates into CASSLRTSADTQYF. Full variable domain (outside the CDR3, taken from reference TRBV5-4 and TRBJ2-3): ETGVTQSPTHLIKTRGQQVTLRCSSQSGHNTVSWYQQALGQGPQFIFQYYREEENGRGNFPPRFSGLQFPNYSSELNVNALELDDSALYLCASSLRTSADTQYFGPGTRLTVL.

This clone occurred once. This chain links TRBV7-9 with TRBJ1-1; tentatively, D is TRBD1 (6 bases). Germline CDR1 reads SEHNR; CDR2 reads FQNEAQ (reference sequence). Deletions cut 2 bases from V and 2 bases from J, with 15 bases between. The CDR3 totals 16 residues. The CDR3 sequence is CASSLYAGAGNTEAFF. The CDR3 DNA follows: TGTGCCAGCAGCTTATATGCAGGGGCCGGAAACACTGAAGCTTTCTTT. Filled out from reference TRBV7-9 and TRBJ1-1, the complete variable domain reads DTGVSQNPRHKITKRGQNVTFRCDPISEHNRLYWYRQTLGQGPEFLTYFQNEAQLEKSRLLSDRFSAERPKGSFSTLEIQRTEQGDSAMYLCASSLYAGAGNTEAFFGQGTRLTVV.

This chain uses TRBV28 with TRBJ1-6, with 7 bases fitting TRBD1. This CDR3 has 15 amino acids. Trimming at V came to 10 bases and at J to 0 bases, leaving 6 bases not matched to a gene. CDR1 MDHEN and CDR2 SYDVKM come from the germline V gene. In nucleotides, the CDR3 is TGTGCCACTACGACAGGGAGCTCCTATAATTCACCCCTCCACTTT. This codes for CATTTGSSYNSPLHF.

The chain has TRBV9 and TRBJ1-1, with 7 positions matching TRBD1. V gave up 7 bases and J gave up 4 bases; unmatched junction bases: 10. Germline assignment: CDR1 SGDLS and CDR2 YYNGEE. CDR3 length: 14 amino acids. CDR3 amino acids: CASGREGGRTEAFF. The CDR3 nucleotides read TGTGCCAGCGGTCGGGAAGGGGGCCGCACTGAAGCTTTCTTT.

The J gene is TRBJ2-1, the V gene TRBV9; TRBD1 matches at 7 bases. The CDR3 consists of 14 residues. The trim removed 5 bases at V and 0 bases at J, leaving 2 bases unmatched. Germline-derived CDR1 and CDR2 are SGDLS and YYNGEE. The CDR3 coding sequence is TGTGCCAGCAGTACAGGGGCCTCCTACAATGAGCAGTTCTTC. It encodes CASSTGASYNEQFF. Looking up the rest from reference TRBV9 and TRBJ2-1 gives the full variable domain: DSGVTQTPKHLITATGQRVTLRCSPRSGDLSVYWYQQSLDQGLQFLIQYYNGEERAKGNILERFSAQQFPDLHSELNLSSLELGDSALYFCASSTGASYNEQFFGPGTRLTVL.

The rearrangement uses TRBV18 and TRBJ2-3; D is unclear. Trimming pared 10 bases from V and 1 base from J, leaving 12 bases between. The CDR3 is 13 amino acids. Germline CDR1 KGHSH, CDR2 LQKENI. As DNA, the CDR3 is TGTGCCACCCTGGTGGGCCGCACAGATACGCAGTATTTT. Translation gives CATLVGRTDTQYF. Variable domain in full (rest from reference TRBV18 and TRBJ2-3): NAGVMQNPRHLVRRRGQEARLRCSPMKGHSHVYWYRQLPEEGLKFMVYLQKENIIDESGMPKERFSAEFPKEGPSILRIQQVVRGDSAAYFCATLVGRTDTQYFGPGTRLTVL.

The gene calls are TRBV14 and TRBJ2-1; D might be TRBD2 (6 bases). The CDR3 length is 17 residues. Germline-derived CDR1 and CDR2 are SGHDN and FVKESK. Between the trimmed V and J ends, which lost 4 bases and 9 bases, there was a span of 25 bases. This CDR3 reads CASSLRTGTYSTSEQFF. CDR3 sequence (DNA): TGTGCCAGCAGCCTACGAACCGGGACTTACTCCACAAGTGAGCAGTTCTTC.

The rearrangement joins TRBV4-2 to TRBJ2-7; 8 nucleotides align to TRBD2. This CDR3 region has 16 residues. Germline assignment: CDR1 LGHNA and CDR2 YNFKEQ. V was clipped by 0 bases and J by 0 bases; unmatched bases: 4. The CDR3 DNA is TGTGCCAGCAGCCAAGATGGGGCGGGGGGCTCCTACGAGCAGTACTTC. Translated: CASSQDGAGGSYEQYF.

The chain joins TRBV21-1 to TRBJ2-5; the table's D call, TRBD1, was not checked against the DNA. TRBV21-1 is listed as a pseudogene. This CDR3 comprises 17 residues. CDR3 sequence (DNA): TGTGCCAGCAGCCCCGCCAGGTGTGAAGGGGTGTTAGAGACCCAGTACTTC. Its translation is CASSPARCEGVLETQYF.

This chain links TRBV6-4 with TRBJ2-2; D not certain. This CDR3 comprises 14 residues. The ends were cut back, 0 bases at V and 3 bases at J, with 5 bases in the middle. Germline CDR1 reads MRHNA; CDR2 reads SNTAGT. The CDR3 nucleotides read TGTGCCAGCAGTGACTCCTCAGACACCGGGGAGCTGTTTTTT. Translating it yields CASSDSSDTGELFF.

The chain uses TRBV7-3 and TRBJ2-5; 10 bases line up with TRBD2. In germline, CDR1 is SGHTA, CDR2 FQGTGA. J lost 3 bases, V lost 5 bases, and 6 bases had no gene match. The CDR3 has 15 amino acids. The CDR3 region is CASSAGLAVKETQYF. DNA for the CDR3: TGTGCCAGCAGCGCTGGACTAGCGGTCAAAGAGACCCAGTACTTC.

CDR3 sequence (DNA): TGTGCCAAACTAGCTGAGGGAACCGGGGAGCTGTTTTTT. Translated: CAKLAEGTGELFF. The chain uses TRBV7-2 and TRBJ2-2; perhaps TRBD2 as D (6 bases). The V gene's germline CDR1 is SGHTA and CDR2 FQGNSA. The V and J ends lost 10 bases and 5 bases respectively, with 14 bases between them. The CDR3 sequence is 13 residues long.

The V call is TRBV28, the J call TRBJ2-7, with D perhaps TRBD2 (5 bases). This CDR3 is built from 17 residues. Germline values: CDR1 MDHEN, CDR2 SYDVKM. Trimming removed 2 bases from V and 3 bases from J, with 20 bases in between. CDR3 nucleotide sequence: TGTGCCAGCAGTTTACGTCTCCCGGCTAGCCTTGTCTACGAGCAGTACTTC. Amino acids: CASSLRLPASLVYEQYF.

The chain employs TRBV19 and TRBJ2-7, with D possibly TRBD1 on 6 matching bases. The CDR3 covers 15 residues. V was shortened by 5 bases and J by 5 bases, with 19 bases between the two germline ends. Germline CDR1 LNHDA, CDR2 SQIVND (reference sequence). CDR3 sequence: CASSLWTAAGDEQYF. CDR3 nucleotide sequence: TGTGCCAGTAGTCTATGGACAGCGGCTGGGGACGAGCAGTACTTC.

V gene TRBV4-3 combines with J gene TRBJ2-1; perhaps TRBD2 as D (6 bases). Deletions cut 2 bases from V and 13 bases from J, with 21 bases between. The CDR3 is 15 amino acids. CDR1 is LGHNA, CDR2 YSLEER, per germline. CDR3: CASSQMVAGPAAQFF. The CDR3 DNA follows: TGCGCCAGCAGCCAAATGGTCGCGGGGCCAGCCGCCCAGTTCTTC.